This T cell receptor (beta chain) was sequenced during a study of shared clonotypes between healthy human individuals. About the study: Each donor's CD4 naive and CD4 memory cells filled three plates apiece, CD8 naive two, and CD8 memory one.

Genomic DNA per cell subset filled all wells of several immunoSEQ plates. Only in-frame clones appear in the TCRdb table, and some are missing; sequencing was by immunoSEQ multiplex PCR. The sample carries 2 million to 2.5 million clones, 80% to 95% recorded once. To note about this clone: Within the sample, other DNA sequences also encode this same CDR3.

V lost 4 bases to trimming and J lost 3 bases, with 8 bases between them. Germline loops: CDR1 SGHRS, CDR2 YFSETQ. The CDR3 covers 12 residues. V usage is TRBV5-1 and J usage is TRBJ2-7; possible D gene TRBD1, 5 bases. This sequence was found in a young man in good health. Some clones in this sample may be carry-over from other donors' samples. Sample: naive CD4+ T cells from PBMCs. Subset defined: CD45RA+ positively selected. In nucleotides, the CDR3 is TGCGCCAGCAGCGCCGACAGCTACGAGCAGTACTTC. Its protein is CASSADSYEQYF.